A single sample gave rise to the 27 T cell receptor beta chains below, sequenced in a study of T-cell reconstitution after alpha-beta-depleted transplantation in children. Unique molecular identifiers tagged the TCRbeta library. TCRdb fed the PCR reads into MiXCR, producing one record per CDR3 protein. The repertoire holds about 980,000 distinct CDR3 sequences, 25% to 30% seen once, with 28% in the top ten. The sequencing here drew on PBMCs, mostly from graft donor cells, taken 360 days after TCRalphabeta/CD19-depleted stem cell transplant. These TCRs come from a boy younger than two who had a stem cell transplant for SCID, so the T cells may come from the graft donor.

This sequence joins TRBV20-1 and TRBJ2-2; 12 bases map to TRBD1. With 6 bases clipped from V and 6 bases from J, the junction kept 5 bases outside the gene matches. Germline V lookup: CDR1 DFQATT, CDR2 SNEGSKA (reference sequence). This CDR3 contains 14 residues. The CDR3 sequence: CSAWGQGAAGELFF. The DNA for the CDR3 is TGCAGTGCCTGGGGACAGGGGGCGGCCGGGGAGCTGTTTTTT.

The chain links TRBV4-2 to TRBJ2-2, with D hard to call. V was cut by 0 bases and J by 4 bases, with 15 bases left in between. Germline-derived CDR1 and CDR2 are LGHNA and YNFKEQ. CDR3 size: 17 residues. CDR3 residues: CASSQDARWWPTGELFF. DNA for the CDR3: TGTGCCAGCAGCCAAGACGCCAGATGGTGGCCCACCGGGGAGCTGTTTTTT.

A few counts support this clonotype. The rearrangement links TRBV10-3 to TRBJ2-3; the match to TRBD1 covers 7 bases. The CDR3 is made up of 17 amino acids. The junction had 10 bases not matched to a gene; V was cut back by 0 bases and J by 4 bases. The germline V gene has CDR1 ENHRY and CDR2 SYGVKD. The CDR3 protein is CAISESPNRDSADTQYF. DNA of the CDR3: TGTGCCATCAGTGAGTCCCCAAACCGGGACAGCGCAGATACGCAGTATTTT.

The chain carries TRBV28 and TRBJ2-7; D is unresolved. Trimming pared 6 bases from V and 1 base from J, leaving 19 bases between. Germline assignment: CDR1 MDHEN and CDR2 SYDVKM. The CDR3 contains 16 residues. The CDR3 reads CASSPRPLRASYEQYF. The DNA for the CDR3 is TGTGCCAGCAGCCCCCGGCCACTACGAGCTTCCTACGAGCAGTACTTC.

This chain uses TRBV20-1 with TRBJ1-1; no clear D. The CDR3 covers 15 residues. V was cut by 0 bases and J by 4 bases, with 15 bases left in between. CDR1 and CDR2 (germline): DFQATT, SNEGSKA (reference sequence). CDR3 residues: CSARDDEVGRTEAFF. The CDR3 region has the DNA TGCAGTGCTAGAGATGATGAAGTGGGCCGCACTGAAGCTTTCTTT.

The V gene is TRBV5-1, the J gene TRBJ2-3; 8 nucleotides agree with TRBD2. The junction had 7 bases not matched to a gene; V was cut back by 1 base and J by 0 bases. This CDR3 is built from 17 residues. CDR1 and CDR2 from the germline V gene are SGHRS and YFSETQ. CDR3 in amino acids: CASSLPRGGPSTDTQYF. The CDR3 coding sequence is TGCGCCAGCAGCTTGCCCCGGGGGGGCCCTAGCACAGATACGCAGTATTTT.

This chain connects TRBV5-1 to TRBJ2-7; tentatively, D is TRBD1 or TRBD2 (5 bases each). Germline CDR1 reads SGHRS; CDR2 reads YFSETQ. This CDR3 region has 17 residues. V lost 7 bases and J lost 7, with 30 bases in between. CDR3 amino acids: CASGQGTVLYPAGEQYF. In DNA, the CDR3 is TGCGCCAGCGGTCAAGGGACGGTTCTCTACCCTGCCGGAGAGCAGTACTTC.

V usage is TRBV12-3 or TRBV12-4 and J usage is TRBJ2-1, with 8 bases fitting TRBD2. The CDR3 is made up of 14 amino acids. The junction had 5 bases not matched to a gene; V was cut back by 6 bases and J by 4 bases. As DNA, the CDR3 is TGTGCCAGCAGGAGCGGGGGCACATACAATGAGCAGTTCTTC. It codes for CASRSGGTYNEQFF.

The sample holds a few counts of this clonotype. The chain combines TRBV20-1 with TRBJ2-3; the match to TRBD2 covers 10 bases. V shed 6 bases, J shed 0 bases, and the junction held 6 bases outside the gene matches. The CDR3 has 15 residues. CDR1 and CDR2 from the germline V gene are DFQATT and SNEGSKA (reference sequence). CDR3 sequence: CSAVAGGPSTDTQYF. CDR3 nucleotides: TGCAGTGCCGTAGCGGGGGGACCCAGCACAGATACGCAGTATTTT.

The rearrangement joins TRBV10-3 to TRBJ2-1, with 8 bases matching TRBD1. With 4 bases clipped from V and 6 bases from J, the junction kept 8 bases outside the gene matches. The CDR3 loop spans 15 amino acids. In germline, CDR1 is ENHRY, CDR2 SYGVKD. CDR3 DNA: TGTGCCATCAGTGGCGGACGGGACAGGCTCAATGAGCAGTTCTTC. This gives the protein CAISGGRDRLNEQFF.

V usage is TRBV7-2 and J usage is TRBJ2-5; 11 bases line up with TRBD2. Germline V gene data show CDR1 as SGHTA and CDR2 as FQGNSA. This CDR3 contains 15 residues. With V trimmed by 8 bases and J by 5 bases, 10 bases remained unmatched. This CDR3 reads CASSRIAGGRETQYF. CDR3 DNA: TGTGCCAGCTCCCGAATAGCGGGGGGGCGGGAGACCCAGTACTTC.

J is TRBJ2-3 and V is TRBV5-1; D is ambiguous. Trimming stripped 5 bases from V and 5 bases from J, with 6 bases between. Germline V CDR1 and CDR2: SGHRS, YFSETQ. The CDR3 extends over 11 amino acids. This CDR3 is CASRDIDTQYF. The CDR3 coding sequence is TGCGCCAGCAGGGATATAGATACGCAGTATTTT.

The rearrangement links TRBV6-5 to TRBJ2-7; D is ambiguous. The germline gives CDR1 MNHEY, CDR2 SVGAGI. This CDR3 region has 14 residues. V was pared by 0 bases and J by 0 bases, with 6 bases between. CDR3 in DNA: TGTGCCAGCAGTTACTCGCACAGCTCCTACGAGCAGTACTTC. This translates into CASSYSHSSYEQYF.

This clonotype appeared a few times. The chain is built from TRBV12-3 or TRBV12-4 and TRBJ1-2; 7 bases align to TRBD1. The V and J ends lost 5 bases and 0 bases, in that order; junction bases with no gene match: 9. This CDR3 comprises 16 residues. The CDR3 DNA reads TGTGCCAGCAGTAGGGGGGGACAGCCTTCTAACTATGGCTACACCTTC. Its translation is CASSRGGQPSNYGYTF.

The chain is built from TRBV20-1 and TRBJ2-1; the match to TRBD2 covers 11 bases. Losses at the gene ends were 6 bases for V and 10 bases for J; bases not matched to a gene: 14. This CDR3 is built from 15 residues. Germline lookup yields CDR1 DFQATT and CDR2 SNEGSKA (reference sequence). DNA of the CDR3: TGCAGTGCCCCCCTAGCGGGGGGCCGACGTGGGGAGCAGTTCTTC. It is translated as CSAPLAGGRRGEQFF.

Ten or more counts support this clonotype. The chain carries TRBV2 and TRBJ2-3; TRBD2 matches at 7 bases. The V segment lost 3 bases and the J segment 6 bases; nucleotides outside the gene matches: 12. The CDR3 sequence is 16 residues long. Germline V gene sequence: CDR1 SNHLY, CDR2 FYNNEI. CDR3 region: CASSEGRLAVLDTQYF. The DNA for the CDR3 is TGTGCCAGCAGTGAGGGAAGGCTAGCGGTCTTGGATACGCAGTATTTT.

V and J are TRBV10-3 and TRBJ2-2, with D uncertain. Trimming took off 0 bases at V and 7 bases at J, with 9 bases between the two ends. Germline assignment: CDR1 ENHRY and CDR2 SYGVKD. This CDR3 contains 14 residues. DNA of the CDR3: TGTGCCATCAGTGAGTCTAAGGTGTTCGGGGAGCTGTTTTTT. Its translation is CAISESKVFGELFF.

The chain uses TRBV5-6 and TRBJ2-1, with 9 bases aligning to TRBD2. CDR1 and CDR2 (germline): SGHDT, YYEEEE. V trimming: 1 base; J trimming: 0 bases; junction bases outside the gene matches: 17. The CDR3 spans 21 residues. As DNA, the CDR3 is TGTGCCAGCAGCTTGTCCGGGGGCCTGCGGGGGGGCTCCCGCTCCTACAATGAGCAGTTCTTC. This codes for CASSLSGGLRGGSRSYNEQFF.

The rearrangement joins TRBV7-9 to TRBJ2-7; D remains unclear. Germline V gene data show CDR1 as SEHNR and CDR2 as FQNEAQ (reference sequence). The ends were cut back, 6 bases at V and 5 bases at J, with 11 bases in the middle. This CDR3 region has 12 residues. The CDR3: CASSRAPNEQYF. In DNA form, the CDR3 reads TGTGCCAGCAGTCGGGCGCCCAACGAGCAGTACTTC. The full variable domain, rest sourced from reference TRBV7-9 and TRBJ2-7, is DTGVSQNPRHKITKRGQNVTFRCDPISEHNRLYWYRQTLGQGPEFLTYFQNEAQLEKSRLLSDRFSAERPKGSFSTLEIQRTEQGDSAMYLCASSRAPNEQYFGPGTRLTVT.

This chain connects TRBV11-2 to TRBJ1-4, with TRBD1 as a possible D gene (5 bases). The germline V and J ends were trimmed by 2 bases and 0 bases, with 13 bases remaining between them. The CDR3 is 17 residues long. Germline CDR1 SGHAT, CDR2 FQNNGV. The CDR3: CASSLTPRGATNEKLFF. In DNA form, the CDR3 reads TGTGCCAGCAGCTTAACCCCCCGAGGGGCAACTAATGAAAAACTGTTTTTT.

The V and J genes are TRBV12-3 or TRBV12-4 and TRBJ2-7, with 9 nucleotides matching TRBD1. Unmatched junction bases numbered 4, after V lost 0 bases and J lost 1 base. This CDR3 contains 16 residues. CDR3 sequence: CASSLAGTGRSYEQYF. DNA of the CDR3: TGTGCCAGCAGTTTAGCGGGGACAGGGAGGTCCTACGAGCAGTACTTC.

This clonotype was observed a few times. V gene TRBV10-2 combines with J gene TRBJ2-2, with D maybe TRBD1 (6 bases). This CDR3 is 13 amino acids long. V dropped 9 bases and J dropped 0 bases, with 8 bases sitting between them. Germline lookup yields CDR1 WSHSY and CDR2 SAAADI. CDR3 sequence: CARGQSNTGELFF. The CDR3 DNA follows: TGCGCCAGAGGACAGTCGAACACCGGGGAGCTGTTTTTT.

The rearrangement links TRBV28 to TRBJ1-5, with a tentative D call TRBD1 (6 bases). Germline V lookup: CDR1 MDHEN, CDR2 SYDVKM. V gave up 3 bases and J gave up 2 bases, with 14 bases separating them. This CDR3 has 16 amino acids. The CDR3 coding sequence is TGTGCCAGCAGTTTGGGGGGGGGCTATGGCAATCAGCCCCAGCATTTT. Residues: CASSLGGGYGNQPQHF.

The chain has TRBV4-3 and TRBJ1-5; D might be TRBD1 (6 bases). Germline V lookup: CDR1 LGHNA, CDR2 YSLEER. CDR3 length equals 14 residues. The V end lost 1 base, the J end lost 2 bases, and 6 bases lay between the germline ends. The CDR3 is CASSQGTGNQPQHF. The CDR3 DNA follows: TGCGCCAGCAGCCAAGGGACAGGCAATCAGCCCCAGCATTTT.

The chain carries TRBV4-1 and TRBJ1-1; D ambiguous. This CDR3 has 15 residues. Germline CDR1 is MGHRA and CDR2 is YSYEKL. The V and J ends lost 2 bases and 0 bases respectively, with 10 bases between them. The CDR3 protein is CASSQRRGMNTEAFF. As DNA, the CDR3 is TGCGCCAGCAGCCAAAGACGTGGCATGAACACTGAAGCTTTCTTT.

The chain uses TRBV18 and TRBJ2-2; D is tentatively TRBD1 or TRBD2 (5 bases each). Germline lookup yields CDR1 KGHSH and CDR2 LQKENI. The CDR3 extends over 14 amino acids. V was shortened by 3 bases and J by 6 bases, with 11 bases between the two germline ends. CDR3 bases: TGTGCCAGCTCACCCTTGAGGGGTGCCGGGGAGCTGTTTTTT. Residues: CASSPLRGAGELFF.

This chain connects TRBV15 to TRBJ2-3; no reliable D call. The CDR3 sequence is 13 residues long. Germline lookup yields CDR1 LNHNV and CDR2 YYDKDF (reference sequence). The ends were cut back, 0 bases at V and 8 bases at J, with 9 bases in the middle. The CDR3 bases are TGTGCCACCAGCAGAGATCTCGCGAGTACGCAGTATTTT. Its protein is CATSRDLASTQYF.